A selection of T cell receptor beta chains follows, all from one sample in a study of T cells after yellow fever vaccination. TCRdb independently ran MiXCR on the 5' RACE reads; one entry per CDR3 protein. The sample lists under 50,000 distinct CDR3 sequences, about 6.3% seen once, with about 10% in the top ten. The specimen was PBMCs, either bulk or a sorted T-cell subset (CD4+, CD8+, memory, or dextramer-sorted; not recorded which), collected 45 days after the yellow fever booster vaccination. These receptors were taken from a young man who received the YFV17D yellow fever vaccine. The CDR3 runs from the conserved cysteine through the conserved F or W. The D gene is left open where the match is weak. Only part of the rows carry a size: once, few, many, or a class if the clone is expanded.

J gene: TRBJ2-2; clone size: few; V gene: TRBV20-1; D gene: TRBD2; CDR3 DNA: TGCAGTGCTATTTTAGCGGGAAACACCGGGGAGCTGTTTTTT; CDR3 protein: CSAILAGNTGELFF
J gene: TRBJ2-4; clone size: .; V gene: TRBV18; D gene: TRBD1; CDR3 DNA: TGTGCCAGCTCACCACCTGAGGGACAGCTAGCCAAAAACATTCAGTACTTC; CDR3 protein: CASSPPEGQLAKNIQYF
J gene: TRBJ2-7; clone size: many; V gene: TRBV3-1; D gene: .; CDR3 DNA: TGTGCCAGCACCTCTCTTCGGACAACTTCGAGCTCCTACGAGCAGTACTTC; CDR3 protein: CASTSLRTTSSSYEQYF
J gene: TRBJ2-4; clone size: few; V gene: TRBV3-1; D gene: .; CDR3 DNA: TGTGCCAGCAGCCAAAGGGGAGGGGGACAGTACTTC; CDR3 protein: CASSQRGGGQYF
J gene: TRBJ2-1; clone size: many; V gene: TRBV20-1; D gene: .; CDR3 DNA: TGCAGTGCTAGGGGTGACAATGAGCAGTTCTTC; CDR3 protein: CSARGDNEQFF
J gene: TRBJ1-6; clone size: many; V gene: TRBV9; D gene: TRBD1; CDR3 DNA: TGTGCCAGCAGCGGAACAGGGGATTCACCCCTCCACTTT; CDR3 protein: CASSGTGDSPLHF
J gene: TRBJ2-2; clone size: many; V gene: TRBV4-3; D gene: .; CDR3 DNA: TGCGCCAGCAGCCAAGGAGGACCTCCGGCCGGGGAGCTGTTTTTT; CDR3 protein: CASSQGGPPAGELFF
J gene: TRBJ2-7; clone size: many; V gene: TRBV7-2; D gene: .; CDR3 DNA: TGTGCCAGCGCCCTCACCCAATACGAGCAGTACTTC; CDR3 protein: CASALTQYEQYF
J gene: TRBJ2-2; clone size: .; V gene: TRBV5-1; D gene: TRBD1; CDR3 DNA: TGCGCCAGCAGCTTGGGACGGACAGGGCTATCCCGGACCGGGGAGCTGTTTTTT; CDR3 protein: CASSLGRTGLSRTGELFF
J gene: TRBJ2-1; clone size: many; V gene: TRBV7-2; D gene: .; CDR3 DNA: TGTGCCAGCAGCTTAGGACTCGAGGAGCAGTTCTTC; CDR3 protein: CASSLGLEEQFF
J gene: TRBJ2-1; clone size: many; V gene: TRBV30; D gene: .; CDR3 DNA: TGTGCCTGGAGTGACAGGGTCCCCAACAATGAGCAGTTCTTC; CDR3 protein: CAWSDRVPNNEQFF
J gene: TRBJ2-4; clone size: few; V gene: TRBV6-1; D gene: .; CDR3 DNA: TGTGCCAGCAGTGAACAGCCACCGACAAACTTCGGCAAAAACATTCAGTACTTC; CDR3 protein: CASSEQPPTNFGKNIQYF
J gene: TRBJ1-4; clone size: many; V gene: TRBV27; D gene: TRBD1; CDR3 DNA: TGTGCCAGCAGATACAGGGGAAGGAGTAATGAAAAACTGTTTTTT; CDR3 protein: CASRYRGRSNEKLFF
J gene: TRBJ2-3; clone size: many; V gene: TRBV4-3; D gene: TRBD2; CDR3 DNA: TGCGCCAGCAGCCAGGATTCTTTCGGGAGGGGAGATACGCAGTATTTT; CDR3 protein: CASSQDSFGRGDTQYF
J gene: TRBJ2-3; clone size: many; V gene: TRBV12-5; D gene: .; CDR3 DNA: TGTGCTAGTGGTTCTCCCGGGGCTGGCACAGATACGCAGTATTTT; CDR3 protein: CASGSPGAGTDTQYF
J gene: TRBJ1-3; clone size: many; V gene: TRBV30; D gene: .; CDR3 DNA: TGTGCCTGGAGTAGCTCTGGAAACACCATATATTTT; CDR3 protein: CAWSSSGNTIYF
J gene: TRBJ1-2; clone size: few; V gene: TRBV20-1; D gene: .; CDR3 DNA: TGCAGTGCTAGAGGATCCGGCAGGGCAGCCTATGGCTACACCTTC; CDR3 protein: CSARGSGRAAYGYTF
J gene: TRBJ2-3; clone size: .; V gene: TRBV6-5; D gene: .; CDR3 DNA: TGTGCCAGCAGTAACTCAGATACGCAGTATTTT; CDR3 protein: CASSNSDTQYF
J gene: TRBJ2-2; clone size: many; V gene: TRBV6-5; D gene: .; CDR3 DNA: TGTGCCAGCAGTCACTCCCATACACTCAACACCGGGGAGCTGTTTTTT; CDR3 protein: CASSHSHTLNTGELFF
J gene: TRBJ2-5; clone size: .; V gene: TRBV7-2; D gene: .; CDR3 DNA: TGTGCCAGCAGTTGGTCGGTACAAGAGACCCAGTACTTC; CDR3 protein: CASSWSVQETQYF
J gene: TRBJ2-4; clone size: many; V gene: TRBV18; D gene: .; CDR3 DNA: TGTGCCAGCTCGCCGGACGGTTTAAACATTCAGTACTTC; CDR3 protein: CASSPDGLNIQYF
J gene: TRBJ2-3; clone size: medium-sized; V gene: TRBV4-2; D gene: TRBD2; CDR3 DNA: TGTGCCAGCAGCCAGGCCGGGACTAGCGGGGACACAGATACGCAGTATTTT; CDR3 protein: CASSQAGTSGDTDTQYF
J gene: TRBJ2-5; clone size: few; V gene: TRBV25-1; D gene: .; CDR3 DNA: TGTGCCAGCAGTGAATCTGCGGGAACCCAAGAGACCCAGTACTTC; CDR3 protein: CASSESAGTQETQYF
J gene: TRBJ2-5; clone size: many; V gene: TRBV5-1; D gene: .; CDR3 DNA: TGCGCCAGCAGCTTGGGAATAGCGCAAGAGACCCAGTACTTC; CDR3 protein: CASSLGIAQETQYF
J gene: TRBJ2-4; clone size: .; V gene: TRBV6-1; D gene: TRBD2; CDR3 DNA: TGTGCCAGCAGTGAAGCGCCGGGAGGGCCCTCGTACTTC; CDR3 protein: CASSEAPGGPSYF
J gene: TRBJ2-7; clone size: few; V gene: TRBV29-1; D gene: TRBD1; CDR3 DNA: TGCAGCGTTGATCTCGGGACAGATGGCTACGAGCAGTACTTC; CDR3 protein: CSVDLGTDGYEQYF
J gene: TRBJ2-7; clone size: many; V gene: TRBV4-3; D gene: .; CDR3 DNA: TGCGCCAGCAGCCATTCCGACAGCTACGAGCAGTACTTC; CDR3 protein: CASSHSDSYEQYF
J gene: TRBJ1-2; clone size: .; V gene: TRBV15; D gene: .; CDR3 DNA: TGTGCCACCAGCCTCCAGGGAAACTATGGCTACACCTTC; CDR3 protein: CATSLQGNYGYTF
J gene: TRBJ1-1; clone size: few; V gene: TRBV2; D gene: .; CDR3 DNA: TGTGCCAGCAGAGACGATGGTACTGAAGCTTTCTTT; CDR3 protein: CASRDDGTEAFF
J gene: TRBJ2-1; clone size: few; V gene: TRBV6-5; D gene: TRBD2; CDR3 DNA: TGTGCCAGCAGTTACCGGAGCGGGAGACGTGAGCAGTTCTTC; CDR3 protein: CASSYRSGRREQFF
J gene: TRBJ2-1; clone size: few; V gene: TRBV25-1; D gene: TRBD2; CDR3 DNA: TGTGCCAGCAGTAACCGGCCGGGACTAGCGGGAGGGAGCTCCTACAATGAGCAGTTCTTC; CDR3 protein: CASSNRPGLAGGSSYNEQFF
J gene: TRBJ2-3; clone size: few; V gene: TRBV20-1; D gene: .; CDR3 DNA: TGCAGTGTCAGAGTCGCAGATACGCAGTATTTT; CDR3 protein: CSVRVADTQYF
J gene: TRBJ1-1; clone size: few; V gene: TRBV30; D gene: .; CDR3 DNA: TGTGCCTGGAGTTACTCCGGGACTCAAATGAACACTGAAGCTTTCTTT; CDR3 protein: CAWSYSGTQMNTEAFF
J gene: TRBJ2-3; clone size: .; V gene: TRBV6-5; D gene: TRBD2; CDR3 DNA: TGTGCCAGCAGTTACAAAACGGGAGGCCTCATTTCAGATACGCAGTATTTT; CDR3 protein: CASSYKTGGLISDTQYF
J gene: TRBJ2-7; clone size: few; V gene: TRBV5-1; D gene: .; CDR3 DNA: TGCGCCAGCAGCTTTGGGGACTACGAGCAGTACTTC; CDR3 protein: CASSFGDYEQYF
J gene: TRBJ1-3; clone size: few; V gene: TRBV6-5; D gene: .; CDR3 DNA: TGTGCCAGCAGTTATAGCAGAGTAAATTCTGGAAACACCATATATTTT; CDR3 protein: CASSYSRVNSGNTIYF
J gene: TRBJ1-5; clone size: few; V gene: TRBV7-3; D gene: .; CDR3 DNA: TGTGCCAGCAGCTTAAATGACGCTCAGCCCCAGCATTTT; CDR3 protein: CASSLNDAQPQHF
J gene: TRBJ2-1; clone size: many; V gene: TRBV18; D gene: TRBD2; CDR3 DNA: TGTGCCAGCTCACCGACCGCTAGCGGGGGGTACAATGAGCAGTTCTTC; CDR3 protein: CASSPTASGGYNEQFF
J gene: TRBJ2-3; clone size: many; V gene: TRBV5-4; D gene: .; CDR3 DNA: TGTGCCAGCAGCTTGGGGGGAGGAGACACAGATACGCAGTATTTT; CDR3 protein: CASSLGGGDTDTQYF
J gene: TRBJ2-1; clone size: many; V gene: TRBV18; D gene: TRBD2; CDR3 DNA: TGTGCCAGCGACTCTAGCGGGAGGAATGAGCAGTTCTTC; CDR3 protein: CASDSSGRNEQFF
J gene: TRBJ2-5; clone size: many; V gene: TRBV20-1; D gene: .; CDR3 DNA: TGCAGCGCGAAGGTCAGTGGGGAGGAGACCCAGTACTTC; CDR3 protein: CSAKVSGEETQYF
J gene: TRBJ1-2; clone size: .; V gene: TRBV6-1; D gene: .; CDR3 DNA: TGTGCCAGCAGTGAAAGAGGGAGGGTTGGTGGCTACACCTTC; CDR3 protein: CASSERGRVGGYTF
J gene: TRBJ2-7; clone size: many; V gene: TRBV28; D gene: .; CDR3 DNA: TGTGCCAGCAGTTTCCTTAGAAAGGACGGGGCATACGAGCAGTACTTC; CDR3 protein: CASSFLRKDGAYEQYF
J gene: TRBJ2-7; clone size: .; V gene: TRBV20-1; D gene: TRBD1; CDR3 DNA: TGTAGTGCTAGAGAGGGGGCTGGCTCCTACGAGCAGTACTTC; CDR3 protein: CSAREGAGSYEQYF
J gene: TRBJ2-2; clone size: .; V gene: TRBV18; D gene: .; CDR3 DNA: TGTGCCAGCCCCGCCCTCGGGGGTAACACCGGGGAGCTGTTTTTT; CDR3 protein: CASPALGGNTGELFF
J gene: TRBJ1-3; clone size: .; V gene: TRBV20-1; D gene: .; CDR3 DNA: TGCAGTGCAACCCGTTCTCGGAGCTCTGGAAACACCATATATTTT; CDR3 protein: CSATRSRSSGNTIYF
J gene: TRBJ1-2; clone size: few; V gene: TRBV27; D gene: .; CDR3 DNA: TGTGCCAGCAGTTTATCGTGGGGGTACGACTATGGCTACACCTTC; CDR3 protein: CASSLSWGYDYGYTF
J gene: TRBJ2-1; clone size: few; V gene: TRBV12-3/TRBV12-4; D gene: TRBD2; CDR3 DNA: TGTGCCAGCAGTAGCGGGACTAGCGGGAGTAGGCGTATCAATGAGCAGTTCTTC; CDR3 protein: CASSSGTSGSRRINEQFF
J gene: TRBJ2-7; clone size: few; V gene: TRBV5-6; D gene: .; CDR3 DNA: TGTGCCAGCAGCTTATCGGCGTACGAGCAGTACTTC; CDR3 protein: CASSLSAYEQYF
J gene: TRBJ2-7; clone size: many; V gene: TRBV7-2; D gene: TRBD2; CDR3 DNA: TGTGCCAGCAGCCCCGTGTTCACTAGCGGTAACTACGAGCAGTACTTC; CDR3 protein: CASSPVFTSGNYEQYF